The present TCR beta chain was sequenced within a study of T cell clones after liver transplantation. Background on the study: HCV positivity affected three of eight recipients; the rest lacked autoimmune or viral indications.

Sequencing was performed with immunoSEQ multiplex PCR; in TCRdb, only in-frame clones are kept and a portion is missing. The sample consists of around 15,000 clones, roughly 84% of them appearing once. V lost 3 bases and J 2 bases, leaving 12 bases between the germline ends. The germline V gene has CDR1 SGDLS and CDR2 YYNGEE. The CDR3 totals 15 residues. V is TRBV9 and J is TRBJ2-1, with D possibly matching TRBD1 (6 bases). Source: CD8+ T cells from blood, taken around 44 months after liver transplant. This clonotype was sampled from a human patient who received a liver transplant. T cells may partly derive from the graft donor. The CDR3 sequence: CASSAVAGAYNEQFF. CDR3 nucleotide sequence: TGTGCCAGCAGCGCGGTTGCAGGGGCCTACAATGAGCAGTTCTTC.